The rows below give T cell receptor beta chains drawn from one sample of a study of T cell responses to AZD1222 COVID-19 vaccine. Assay used: immunoSEQ multiplex PCR; TCRdb lists only in-frame clones, some missing. Of approximately 180,000 clones listed, 87% were seen once; the top ten hold 2.6%. Sequenced here: peripheral blood, sampled on day 0 of AZD1222 vaccination. The receptors originated from an adult in good health. Each CDR3 is given with its conserved first and last residue. D genes are given only for firm matches. Expanded clones are given a class, and other clones once, few, many or no size at all.

D	size	V	J	DNA	CDR3
TRBD2	NA	TRBV7-2	TRBJ2-1	TGTGCCAGCAGCTTAGGGGGTCCCGGGAGGGAGCAGTTCTTC	CASSLGGPGREQFF
NA	NA	TRBV6-6	TRBJ2-7	TGTGCCAGCAGTTACTCGTTTGGGTCCTACGAGCAGTACTTC	CASSYSFGSYEQYF
NA	once	TRBV6-5	TRBJ2-7	TGTGCCAGCAGATTCTACAGCTCCTACGAGCAGTACTTC	CASRFYSSYEQYF
NA	once	TRBV28	TRBJ1-1	TGTGCCAGCAGTTTCCCTTGGGATACAACTGAAGCTTTCTTT	CASSFPWDTTEAFF
NA	NA	TRBV18	TRBJ1-2	TGTGCCAGCTCACCTAGTAGAGGCGAGAACTATGGCTACACCTTC	CASSPSRGENYGYTF
TRBD2	NA	TRBV24-1	TRBJ2-5	TGTGCCACCAGTGGGACCCCCAAGGCTAGCGGGAGGGCCGTACGTGGAAAGACCCAGTACTTC	CATSGTPKASGRAVRGKTQYF
NA	once	TRBV29-1	TRBJ2-7	TGCAGCGTGAGGGGGGGGAGCGGAGACTCCTACGAGCAGTACTTC	CSVRGGSGDSYEQYF
NA	NA	TRBV2	TRBJ2-5	TGTGCCAGCAGTCCTGGCCGGAGGGAGACCCAGTACTTC	CASSPGRRETQYF
NA	NA	TRBV2	TRBJ1-2	TGTGCCAGCAGAGACAGTGTCGGTGGCTACACCTTC	CASRDSVGGYTF
NA	NA	TRBV7-9	TRBJ1-4	TGTGCCAGCGTCCGGGGGGTAGCTAATGAAAAACTGTTTTTT	CASVRGVANEKLFF
TRBD2	NA	TRBV18	TRBJ2-2	TGTGCCAGCTCACCACTGGGAACTAGCGGGAGAAGTAGAACCGGGGAGCTGTTTTTT	CASSPLGTSGRSRTGELFF
NA	NA	TRBV5-1	TRBJ2-1	TGCGCCAGCAGCCTTCCGAGGGGGTTTGCTGAGCAGTTCTTC	CASSLPRGFAEQFF
NA	NA	TRBV28	TRBJ2-2	TGTGCCAGCATCGATCTTGTCGGGCGGCGTTCGAACACCGGGGAGCTGTTTTTT	CASIDLVGRRSNTGELFF
NA	NA	TRBV2	TRBJ2-7	TGTGCCAGCATGCGAGGTCTGGTGGGTGACCTCTCCGAGCAGTACTTC	CASMRGLVGDLSEQYF
NA	NA	TRBV18	TRBJ2-2	TGTGCCAGCTCACCACCCGGGCCGGGGGCCGGGGAGCTGTTTTTT	CASSPPGPGAGELFF
TRBD1	NA	TRBV28	TRBJ1-2	TGTGCCAGCAGTTTATACAGGGGGCCGGATGTGAAGGGCTACACCTTC	CASSLYRGPDVKGYTF
NA	NA	TRBV12-3/TRBV12-4	TRBJ1-1	TGTGCCAGCAGGCGACATAGCGCTGAAGCTTTCTTT	CASRRHSAEAFF
NA	NA	TRBV5-6	TRBJ1-5	TGTGCCAGCAGCTTATTTCAGCCCCAGCATTTT	CASSLFQPQHF
NA	NA	TRBV19	TRBJ1-2	TGTGCCAGTTCTAGTGTTGGGACAACATTCTATGGCTACACCTTC	CASSSVGTTFYGYTF
TRBD2	few	TRBV18	TRBJ2-2	TGTGCCAGCTCACCCTCGGGAGGGTCGACCGGGGAGCTGTTTTTT	CASSPSGGSTGELFF
TRBD1	NA	TRBV19	TRBJ1-5	TGTGCCAGTAGCGAAACAGGGGGCGCGAATCAGCCCCAGCATTTT	CASSETGGANQPQHF
NA	NA	TRBV5-1	TRBJ1-2	TGCGCCAGCAGCTTGGTGGGATACGATGGCTACACCTTC	CASSLVGYDGYTF
TRBD2	NA	TRBV2	TRBJ2-1	TGTGCCAGCAGACGGGAACTAGCGGGAGGGCCTTATAAGACTTACAATGAGCAGTTCTTC	CASRRELAGGPYKTYNEQFF
NA	once	TRBV6-5	TRBJ2-7	TGTGCCAGCAGTTACGACAGGAGCGCCTACGAGCAGTACTTC	CASSYDRSAYEQYF
TRBD1	NA	TRBV7-9	TRBJ2-1	TGTGCCAGCAGCCCCTTGGGACAGGAGAGCTCCTACAATGAGCAGTTCTTC	CASSPLGQESSYNEQFF
TRBD2	once	TRBV2	TRBJ2-1	TGTGCCAGCGCTCCGGGACTATCCCCCAATGAGCAGTTCTTC	CASAPGLSPNEQFF
NA	NA	TRBV5-1	TRBJ2-3	TGCGCCAGCAGCTTGGGGACTCAGGGAGGAGATACGCAGTATTTT	CASSLGTQGGDTQYF
NA	NA	TRBV19	TRBJ1-2	TGTGCCAGTAGTGGCAGGGAGACCTCTAACTATGGCTACACCTTC	CASSGRETSNYGYTF
NA	NA	TRBV10-3	TRBJ2-5	TGTGCCATCAGTGAATGGGGGGAGACCCAGTACTTC	CAISEWGETQYF
NA	NA	TRBV9	TRBJ2-1	TGTGCCAGCAGCCGACGGGTCGACAATGAGCAGTTCTTC	CASSRRVDNEQFF
TRBD1	few	TRBV5-8	TRBJ2-7	TGTGCCAGCAGCTTGGGGACAGGGATGTCCGAGCAGTACTTC	CASSLGTGMSEQYF
TRBD1	NA	TRBV29-1	TRBJ1-2	TGCAGCGTTGAAGGGGACAGGGGCGTCGGCTACACCTTC	CSVEGDRGVGYTF
TRBD2	NA	TRBV7-2	TRBJ2-1	TGTGCCAGCAGCTCCCGGATTGGGACTAGCGGGAGCTTTTCCAATGAGCAGTTCTTC	CASSSRIGTSGSFSNEQFF
NA	NA	TRBV24-1	TRBJ2-5	TGTGCCTCCAGCGCAGGGGAGACCCAGTACTTC	CASSAGETQYF
NA	many	TRBV30	TRBJ1-1	TGTGCCTGGAGTGTAGTTCCGGTCCGAGGGAACACTGAAGCTTTCTTT	CAWSVVPVRGNTEAFF
TRBD1	NA	TRBV12-5	TRBJ1-2	TGTGCTAGTGGTTTGGTACAGGGGGCGCGGTATGGCTACACCTTC	CASGLVQGARYGYTF
TRBD2	NA	TRBV6-2/TRBV6-3	TRBJ2-7	TGTGCCAGCAGTTACTCGGCGACTAGCGGGATCTACGAGCAGTACTTC	CASSYSATSGIYEQYF
NA	NA	TRBV19	TRBJ2-7	TGTGCCAGTAGTGTGAGAACTAATCCCTCCTACGAGCAGTACTTC	CASSVRTNPSYEQYF
NA	NA	TRBV5-1	TRBJ2-6	TGCGCCAGCGAGTCAGGGTCGGGGGCCAACGTCCTGACTTTC	CASESGSGANVLTF
NA	few	TRBV11-2	TRBJ1-2	TGTGCCAGCAGGTCAGGGACCGTTAATTACTATGGCTACACCTTC	CASRSGTVNYYGYTF
NA	NA	TRBV9	TRBJ2-7	TGTGCCAGCAGCGACGGATACTCCTACGAGCAGTACTTC	CASSDGYSYEQYF
TRBD1	few	TRBV6-5	TRBJ2-3	TGTGCCAGCAGTTGGACAGGGATATTAGCGGATACGCAGTATTTT	CASSWTGILADTQYF
TRBD1	NA	TRBV2	TRBJ2-7	TGTGCCAGCGGACAGGACTACGAGCAGTACTTC	CASGQDYEQYF
TRBD2	few	TRBV7-9	TRBJ2-1	TGTGCCAGCAGCCCTCGGACTAGCGTCAATGAGCAGTTCTTC	CASSPRTSVNEQFF
TRBD1	NA	TRBV3-1/TRBV3-2	TRBJ1-1	TGTGCCAGCAGGCCAAGGGGGCAGAACACTGAAGCTTTCTTT	CASRPRGQNTEAFF
NA	NA	TRBV7-9	TRBJ2-1	TGTGCCAGCACCCTGACAGTTGTGGATGAGCAGTTCTTC	CASTLTVVDEQFF
NA	NA	TRBV6-5	TRBJ1-2	TGTGCCAGCAGTTACAACAGGCTTCATGGCTACACCTTC	CASSYNRLHGYTF
NA	once	TRBV27	TRBJ1-2	TGTGCCAGCAGTTCCGCGGGCTATGGCTACACCTTC	CASSSAGYGYTF
TRBD1	once	TRBV25-1	TRBJ1-2	TGTGCCAGCAGTAGCGGACAGGGCGGGGGCTATGGCTACACCTTC	CASSSGQGGGYGYTF
NA	NA	TRBV5-6	TRBJ1-5	TGTGCCAGCAGCTGGGGACAAGCGAACAATCAGCCCCAGCATTTT	CASSWGQANNQPQHF
NA	NA	TRBV27	TRBJ2-1	TGTGCCAGCAGTTTATCCGACTACAATGAGCAGTTCTTC	CASSLSDYNEQFF
NA	NA	TRBV6-5	TRBJ2-1	TGTGCCAGCAGTTCCTACGCGGCGGGTGGTGAGCAGTTCTTC	CASSSYAAGGEQFF
TRBD1	NA	TRBV4-1	TRBJ1-1	TGCGCCAGCAGCCTCGGGACAGGGAACACTGAAGCTTTCTTT	CASSLGTGNTEAFF
NA	NA	TRBV7-9	TRBJ1-2	TGTGCCAGCAGCTTAGATCTGGGAGGGTCCCGCTATGGCTACACCTTC	CASSLDLGGSRYGYTF
TRBD2	medium-sized	TRBV7-9	TRBJ2-7	TGTGCCAGCAGCTCCTCAGGACTAGCGGGAGCCCCCCACTTATACGAGCAGTACTTC	CASSSSGLAGAPHLYEQYF
NA	NA	TRBV24-1	TRBJ2-3	TGTGCCACCAGTGATCCGACAGGACGCACAGATACGCAGTATTTT	CATSDPTGRTDTQYF
TRBD1	NA	TRBV2	TRBJ1-2	TGTGCCAGCAGTCGACAGGGTAGGGACCTCGGCTATGGCTACACCTTC	CASSRQGRDLGYGYTF
TRBD1	NA	TRBV28	TRBJ1-2	TGTGCCAGCAGTTTCGGACAGGGCTATGGCTACACCTTC	CASSFGQGYGYTF
NA	NA	TRBV5-1	TRBJ2-5	TGCGCCAGCAGCTTGGGAGGGCCAGGGGAGACCCAGTACTTC	CASSLGGPGETQYF